This T cell receptor (beta chain) stems from a study of shared clonotypes between healthy human individuals. In the study overall: A donor's plate count was three for CD4 naive and three for CD4 memory; CD8 naive had two and CD8 memory one.

Study outcomes and limitations: Rarefaction gave evidence that sorted-subset sequencing remained incomplete despite large depth.

Of note for this clone: Its antigen remains unknown.

V lost 4 bases to trimming and J lost 4 bases, with 8 bases between them. The CDR3 totals 13 residues. Germline V gene data show CDR1 as KGHSH and CDR2 as LQKENI. Method: immunoSEQ multiplex PCR; TCRdb's copy keeps in-frame clones and lacks some. Here the sample spans some 1.5 million clones, approximately 98% being singletons. The clonotype comes from a man aged 25 to 45 in good health. The rearrangement joins TRBV18 to TRBJ1-5; D is unclear. Sequenced material: naive CD4+ T cells sorted from blood. Subset described: CD45RA+ positively selected. The CDR3 here is CASSRTQNQPQHF. The CDR3 coding sequence is TGTGCCAGCTCACGTACTCAGAATCAGCCCCAGCATTTT.